Listed below are T cell receptor beta chains from one sample, sequenced in a study of T-cell reconstitution after alpha-beta-depleted transplantation in children. MiXCR, applied by TCRdb to the PCR reads, yields one record per CDR3 protein. This sample yields roughly 350,000 distinct CDR3 sequences, of which 9% to 12% are seen a single time; 2% to 3% belongs to the top ten. This specimen consisted of PBMCs from the stem cell graft donor, obtained from the stem cell graft. These receptors were collected from a human donor who donated a stem cell graft to a child with acute lymphoblastic leukemia. Each CDR3 is given with its conserved first and last residue. The order of the fields is clone size, V gene, J gene, D gene, CDR3 DNA, CDR3 protein. D genes are given only for firm matches. Clone size is not always given. Where it is, it says once, few, many or a class for expanded clones.

clone size: NA
V gene: TRBV6-2/TRBV6-3
J gene: TRBJ2-7
D gene: NA
CDR3 DNA: TGTGCCAGCAGTTGGCACCGGGACCTTTACTCCTACGAGCAGTACTTC
CDR3 protein: CASSWHRDLYSYEQYF

clone size: NA
V gene: TRBV10-3
J gene: TRBJ2-7
D gene: TRBD1
CDR3 DNA: TGTGCCATCAGTGAGCTGGACAGGGGGTACGAGCAGTACTTC
CDR3 protein: CAISELDRGYEQYF

clone size: NA
V gene: TRBV20-1
J gene: TRBJ1-3
D gene: NA
CDR3 DNA: TGCAGTGCTCCTCAGACGGGTAGGGACACCATATATTTT
CDR3 protein: CSAPQTGRDTIYF

clone size: NA
V gene: TRBV20-1
J gene: TRBJ1-1
D gene: NA
CDR3 DNA: TGCAGTGCTAGACTACAGGTCCCTGAAGCTTTCTTT
CDR3 protein: CSARLQVPEAFF

clone size: NA
V gene: TRBV9
J gene: TRBJ2-1
D gene: TRBD2
CDR3 DNA: TGTGCCAGCAGCGTAGGAGCGGGAGGGGTTAGGGATGAGCAGTTCTTC
CDR3 protein: CASSVGAGGVRDEQFF

clone size: many
V gene: TRBV29-1
J gene: TRBJ2-3
D gene: NA
CDR3 DNA: TGCAGCGCCCGCAAGTTGTCTAGTAGGGATACGCAGTATTTT
CDR3 protein: CSARKLSSRDTQYF

clone size: NA
V gene: TRBV11-2
J gene: TRBJ2-3
D gene: NA
CDR3 DNA: TGTGCCAGCAGCTCGCGACTGGGGGGCACAGATACGCAGTATTTT
CDR3 protein: CASSSRLGGTDTQYF

clone size: NA
V gene: TRBV4-1
J gene: TRBJ2-2
D gene: NA
CDR3 DNA: TGCGCCAGCAGCCAAGTAGCGTGGGGGGAGCTGTTTTTT
CDR3 protein: CASSQVAWGELFF

clone size: few
V gene: TRBV12-3/TRBV12-4
J gene: TRBJ2-1
D gene: NA
CDR3 DNA: TGTGCCAGCAGTTTCCGGGACCCATCCTACAATGAGCAGTTCTTC
CDR3 protein: CASSFRDPSYNEQFF

clone size: NA
V gene: TRBV5-6
J gene: TRBJ2-5
D gene: TRBD2
CDR3 DNA: TGTGCCAGCAGCTTTCCGGGACTAGCGTTTGAGACCCAGTACTTC
CDR3 protein: CASSFPGLAFETQYF

clone size: few
V gene: TRBV20-1
J gene: TRBJ1-2
D gene: NA
CDR3 DNA: TGCAGTGCTAGAGAAAGCAGGGGAGCTGGCTACACCTTC
CDR3 protein: CSARESRGAGYTF

clone size: few
V gene: TRBV5-6
J gene: TRBJ2-4
D gene: TRBD1
CDR3 DNA: TGTGCCAGCAGCTTACTTTCAGGGGGCCTAAACATTCAGTACTTC
CDR3 protein: CASSLLSGGLNIQYF

clone size: NA
V gene: TRBV5-1
J gene: TRBJ2-1
D gene: NA
CDR3 DNA: TGCGCCAGCAGCGGGGAGCGGGTATCCTACAATGAGCAGTTCTTC
CDR3 protein: CASSGERVSYNEQFF

clone size: NA
V gene: TRBV20-1
J gene: TRBJ2-1
D gene: TRBD2
CDR3 DNA: TGCAGTGCTCGCACTAGCGGGAGTACTGGTCGATGGAATGAGCAGTTCTTC
CDR3 protein: CSARTSGSTGRWNEQFF

clone size: few
V gene: TRBV5-1
J gene: TRBJ2-2
D gene: TRBD1
CDR3 DNA: TGCGCCAGCAGCTTAGGACAGGGCCCCAACACCGGGGAGCTGTTTTTT
CDR3 protein: CASSLGQGPNTGELFF

clone size: few
V gene: TRBV20-1
J gene: TRBJ2-7
D gene: TRBD1
CDR3 DNA: TGCAGTGCTAGAGCGGGACAGGGTACCCACGAGCAGTACTTC
CDR3 protein: CSARAGQGTHEQYF

clone size: many
V gene: TRBV7-8
J gene: TRBJ2-5
D gene: NA
CDR3 DNA: TGTGCCAGCAGCTATATAAATAGGCTAGTGCGAGAGACCCAGTACTTC
CDR3 protein: CASSYINRLVRETQYF

clone size: many
V gene: TRBV5-1
J gene: TRBJ2-7
D gene: NA
CDR3 DNA: TGCGCCAGCAGCACGGACACGGGGGAGCAGTACTTC
CDR3 protein: CASSTDTGEQYF

clone size: few
V gene: TRBV7-9
J gene: TRBJ2-3
D gene: TRBD2
CDR3 DNA: TGTGCCAGCAGTCCTGGGACTAGCGGGGCAGATACGCAGTATTTT
CDR3 protein: CASSPGTSGADTQYF

clone size: NA
V gene: TRBV20-1
J gene: TRBJ1-1
D gene: NA
CDR3 DNA: TGCATTGCAACGGGGGTGGGGATAACCGCTGAAGCTTTCTTT
CDR3 protein: CIATGVGITAEAFF

clone size: NA
V gene: TRBV12-3/TRBV12-4
J gene: TRBJ2-5
D gene: TRBD2
CDR3 DNA: TGTGCCACCTCCCGGGGGGTCGAGACCCAGTACTTC
CDR3 protein: CATSRGVETQYF

clone size: few
V gene: TRBV5-1
J gene: TRBJ1-1
D gene: TRBD1
CDR3 DNA: TGCGCCAGCAGCTTGACAGGGGGAATTACTGAAGCTTTCTTT
CDR3 protein: CASSLTGGITEAFF

clone size: few
V gene: TRBV27
J gene: TRBJ2-6
D gene: NA
CDR3 DNA: TGTGCCAGCAGGCCGCAAGGGTTCTCTGGGGCCAACGTCCTGACTTTC
CDR3 protein: CASRPQGFSGANVLTF

clone size: few
V gene: TRBV7-9
J gene: TRBJ2-1
D gene: NA
CDR3 DNA: TGTGCCAGCATAGCAAGCTCCTACAATGAGCAGTTCTTC
CDR3 protein: CASIASSYNEQFF

clone size: NA
V gene: TRBV12-3/TRBV12-4
J gene: TRBJ2-3
D gene: TRBD1
CDR3 DNA: TGTGCCAGCAGGTGGGACAGTAGCACAGATACGCAGTATTTT
CDR3 protein: CASRWDSSTDTQYF

clone size: many
V gene: TRBV7-9
J gene: TRBJ2-2
D gene: NA
CDR3 DNA: TGTGCCAGCAGCTTAGCGGGAGGTGTCTCCGGGGAGCTGTTTTTT
CDR3 protein: CASSLAGGVSGELFF

clone size: NA
V gene: TRBV29-1
J gene: TRBJ2-3
D gene: NA
CDR3 DNA: TGCAGCGTTCCCGATCCCTCTCGCACAGATACGCAGTATTTT
CDR3 protein: CSVPDPSRTDTQYF

clone size: many
V gene: TRBV7-2
J gene: TRBJ2-3
D gene: NA
CDR3 DNA: TGTGCCAGCAGCTTAACGGGAGTTGGAGATACGCAGTATTTT
CDR3 protein: CASSLTGVGDTQYF

clone size: NA
V gene: TRBV7-2
J gene: TRBJ2-5
D gene: TRBD2
CDR3 DNA: TGTGCCAGCAGCCCCGAACCGGCCACTAGCGGTCAAGAGACCCAGTACTTC
CDR3 protein: CASSPEPATSGQETQYF

clone size: NA
V gene: TRBV4-2
J gene: TRBJ1-1
D gene: NA
CDR3 DNA: TGTGCCAGCAGCCAAGGAGGGGGGGAGAACACTGAAGCTTTCTTT
CDR3 protein: CASSQGGGENTEAFF

clone size: NA
V gene: TRBV7-8
J gene: TRBJ2-1
D gene: NA
CDR3 DNA: TGTGCCAGCAGCCCGTCCCAGTCGCCCTACAATGAGCAGTTCTTC
CDR3 protein: CASSPSQSPYNEQFF

clone size: few
V gene: TRBV5-1
J gene: TRBJ2-3
D gene: NA
CDR3 DNA: TGCGCCAGCAGAGGTGGGAGCCTGCACACAGATACGCAGTATTTT
CDR3 protein: CASRGGSLHTDTQYF

clone size: many
V gene: TRBV4-1
J gene: TRBJ2-4
D gene: TRBD1
CDR3 DNA: TGCGCCAGCAGCCAAGTTGGACAGGGGGCCAAAAACATTCAGTACTTC
CDR3 protein: CASSQVGQGAKNIQYF

clone size: few
V gene: TRBV20-1
J gene: TRBJ1-5
D gene: NA
CDR3 DNA: TGCAGTGCTAGAGCAGGGACAACCAATCAGCCCCAGCATTTT
CDR3 protein: CSARAGTTNQPQHF

clone size: few
V gene: TRBV6-2/TRBV6-3
J gene: TRBJ1-5
D gene: NA
CDR3 DNA: TGTGCCAGCAGTTACAGGGGGGGACAGCCCCAGCATTTT
CDR3 protein: CASSYRGGQPQHF

clone size: few
V gene: TRBV2
J gene: TRBJ2-3
D gene: TRBD2
CDR3 DNA: TGTGCCAGCGGTGGGACTAGTAGCACAGATACGCAGTATTTT
CDR3 protein: CASGGTSSTDTQYF

clone size: NA
V gene: TRBV28
J gene: TRBJ1-1
D gene: NA
CDR3 DNA: TGTGCCAGCAGTTCCCTCGGGAACGCAGGCCCGGCCAACACTGAAGCTTTCTTT
CDR3 protein: CASSSLGNAGPANTEAFF

clone size: NA
V gene: TRBV7-2
J gene: TRBJ2-7
D gene: TRBD1
CDR3 DNA: TGTGCCAGCAGCCCCACAGGGGGCGCCGGCTCCTACGAGCAGTACTTC
CDR3 protein: CASSPTGGAGSYEQYF

clone size: few
V gene: TRBV21-1
J gene: TRBJ1-5
D gene: NA
CDR3 DNA: TGTGCCAGCAGCAAAGCCAGGGACAGGGGTCTTGGTCAGCCCCAGCATTTT
CDR3 protein: CASSKARDRGLGQPQHF

clone size: few
V gene: TRBV12-3/TRBV12-4
J gene: TRBJ1-6
D gene: NA
CDR3 DNA: TGTGCCAGCAGTCTCGGTACAGCAGGGGTCCGTTCACCCCTCCACTTT
CDR3 protein: CASSLGTAGVRSPLHF

clone size: few
V gene: TRBV5-1
J gene: TRBJ2-1
D gene: NA
CDR3 DNA: TGCGCCAGCAGCAGAGGGGGAGAATACAATGAGCAGTTCTTC
CDR3 protein: CASSRGGEYNEQFF

clone size: few
V gene: TRBV7-2
J gene: TRBJ2-5
D gene: NA
CDR3 DNA: TGTGCCAGCAGCTTTTCGGACGGCCAGCAAACCCAGTACTTC
CDR3 protein: CASSFSDGQQTQYF